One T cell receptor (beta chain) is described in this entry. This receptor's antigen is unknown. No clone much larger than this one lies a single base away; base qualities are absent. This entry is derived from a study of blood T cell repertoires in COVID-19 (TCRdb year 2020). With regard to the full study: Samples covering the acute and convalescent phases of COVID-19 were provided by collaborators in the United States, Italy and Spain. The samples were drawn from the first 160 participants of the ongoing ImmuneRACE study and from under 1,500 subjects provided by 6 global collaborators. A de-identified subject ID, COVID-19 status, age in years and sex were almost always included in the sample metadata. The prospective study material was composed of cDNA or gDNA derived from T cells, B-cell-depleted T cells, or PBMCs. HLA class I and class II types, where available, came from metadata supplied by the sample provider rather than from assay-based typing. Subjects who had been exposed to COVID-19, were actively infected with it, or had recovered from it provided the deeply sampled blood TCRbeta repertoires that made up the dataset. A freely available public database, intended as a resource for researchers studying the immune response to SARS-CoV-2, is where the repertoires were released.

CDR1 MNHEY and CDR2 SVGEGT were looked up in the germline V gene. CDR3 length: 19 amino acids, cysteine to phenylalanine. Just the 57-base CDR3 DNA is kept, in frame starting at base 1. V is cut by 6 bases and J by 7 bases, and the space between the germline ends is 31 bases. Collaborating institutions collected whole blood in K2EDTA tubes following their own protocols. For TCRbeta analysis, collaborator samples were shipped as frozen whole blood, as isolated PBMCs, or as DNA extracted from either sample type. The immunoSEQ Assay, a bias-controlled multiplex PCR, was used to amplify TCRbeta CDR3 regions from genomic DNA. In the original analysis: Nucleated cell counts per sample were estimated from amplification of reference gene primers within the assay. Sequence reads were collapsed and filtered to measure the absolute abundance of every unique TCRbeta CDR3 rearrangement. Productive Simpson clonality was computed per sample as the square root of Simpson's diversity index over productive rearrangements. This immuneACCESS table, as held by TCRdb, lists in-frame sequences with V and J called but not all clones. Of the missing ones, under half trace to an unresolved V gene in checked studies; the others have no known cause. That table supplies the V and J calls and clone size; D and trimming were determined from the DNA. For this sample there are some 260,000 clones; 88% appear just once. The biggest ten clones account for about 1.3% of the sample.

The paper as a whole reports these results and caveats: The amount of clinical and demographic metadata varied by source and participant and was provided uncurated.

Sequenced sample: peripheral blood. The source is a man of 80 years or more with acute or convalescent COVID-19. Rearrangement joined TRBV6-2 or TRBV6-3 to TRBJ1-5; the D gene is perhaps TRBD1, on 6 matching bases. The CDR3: CASSTDPTEGVVRNQPQHF. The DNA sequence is TGTGCCAGCAGCACCGACCCGACAGAGGGGGTAGTAAGGAACCAGCCCCAGCATTTT.